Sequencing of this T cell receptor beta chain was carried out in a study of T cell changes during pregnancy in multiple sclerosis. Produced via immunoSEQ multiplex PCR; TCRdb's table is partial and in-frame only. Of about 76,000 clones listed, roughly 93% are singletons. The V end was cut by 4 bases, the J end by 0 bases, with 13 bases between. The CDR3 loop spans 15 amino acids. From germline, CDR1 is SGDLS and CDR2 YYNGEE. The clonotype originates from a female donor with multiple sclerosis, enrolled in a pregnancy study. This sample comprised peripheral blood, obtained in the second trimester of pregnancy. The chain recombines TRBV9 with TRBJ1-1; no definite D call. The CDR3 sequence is CASSPRHEMNTEAFF. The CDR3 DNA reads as TGTGCCAGCAGCCCCAGACACGAGATGAACACTGAAGCTTTCTTT.